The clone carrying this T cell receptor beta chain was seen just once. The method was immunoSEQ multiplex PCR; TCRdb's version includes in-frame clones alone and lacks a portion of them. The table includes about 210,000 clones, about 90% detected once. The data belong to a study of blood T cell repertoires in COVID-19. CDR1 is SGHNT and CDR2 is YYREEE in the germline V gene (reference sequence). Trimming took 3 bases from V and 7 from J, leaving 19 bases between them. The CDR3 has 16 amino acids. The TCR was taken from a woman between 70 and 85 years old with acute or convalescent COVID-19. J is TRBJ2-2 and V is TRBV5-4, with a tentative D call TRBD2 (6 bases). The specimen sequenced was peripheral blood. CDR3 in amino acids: CASSSPGLMVGGELFF. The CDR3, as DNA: TGTGCCAGCAGCTCACCGGGACTTATGGTGGGCGGGGAGCTGTTTTTT.